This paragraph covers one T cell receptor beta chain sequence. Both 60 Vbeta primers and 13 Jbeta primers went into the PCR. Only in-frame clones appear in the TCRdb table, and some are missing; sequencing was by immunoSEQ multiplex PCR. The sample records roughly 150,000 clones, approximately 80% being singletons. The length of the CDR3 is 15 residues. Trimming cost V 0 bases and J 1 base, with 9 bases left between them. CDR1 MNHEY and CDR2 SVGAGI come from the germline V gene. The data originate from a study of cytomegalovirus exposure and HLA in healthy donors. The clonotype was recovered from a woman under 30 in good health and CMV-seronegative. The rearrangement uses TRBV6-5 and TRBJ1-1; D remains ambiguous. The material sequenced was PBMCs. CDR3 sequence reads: CASSYSRVGNTEAFF. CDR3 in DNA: TGTGCCAGCAGTTACTCTCGCGTTGGGAACACTGAAGCTTTCTTT.